Sequencing of this TCR beta chain was carried out in a study of T-cell memory formation after mild COVID-19 (dated by TCRdb to the early 2020s). Turning to the overall study: TCR sequence clusters from the two donors were largely donor specific. T-cell clones expanding and contracting after mild COVID-19 in a couple of donors were tracked by longitudinal TCRalpha and TCRbeta repertoire sequencing. The cohort comprised two young, previously healthy adult volunteers, one female and one male.

Summary of the overall study and its limitations: Clones contracting from day 15 to 85 had balanced CD4/CD8 phenotypes, while a second wave expanding from day 15 to 37 was biased towards CD4+. Some responding clones were detected in pre-infection memory, which suggested that pre-existing cross-reactive memory T cells had joined the SARS-CoV-2 response. Whether the second-wave clones peaking on day 37 were SARS-CoV-2 specific was not confirmed. The study covered only two mild cases, and larger cohorts including severe cases with pre-infection samples were considered necessary. Contracting CD4+ clones were found mainly in CM and EM memory subsets, while CD8+ clones were enriched in EMRA.

Sequencing took place on an Illumina NovaSeq 6000. cDNA libraries for TCRalpha and TCRbeta were prepared by 5'RACE using constant-segment primers, with sample barcodes and unique molecular identifiers added. RNA was extracted from every sample with Trizol reagent. Libraries were amplified in two PCR steps, with a second sample barcode and Illumina TruSeq adapters added in the second step. Sequencing of libraries was performed on an Illumina NovaSeq with 2 x 150 bp paired-end reads. On the study's bioinformatics: With migec v1.2.7, reads were demultiplexed and then collapsed into UMI-guided consensus sequences. Using mixcr v2.1.11, the UMI consensuses were aligned to TRA and TRB V and J templates and assembled into clonotypes. A clonotype was counted as expanded or contracted only if both edgeR and NoisET called the change significant, with noise models trained on biological replicates. For edgeR calls, the thresholds were a false discovery rate-adjusted p below 0.01 and a log2 fold-change of 1. As an exploratory analysis of dynamics, max-normalized trajectories of the 1000 most abundant clonotypes were examined by PCA with hierarchical clustering. Separately sequenced CD4+ and CD8+ repertoires were used to assign the CD4 or CD8 phenotype of responding clones. The raw public data were reprocessed by TCRdb itself: fastp quality trimming at Q25, MiXCR clonotype calling, in-frame beta chains only. One record per CDR3 amino acid sequence lists the most common genes and DNA. TCRdb, not the authors, supplied the V and J calls. Recorded for this sample are around 320,000 distinct CDR3 sequences; 25% to 30% of them occurred a single time. The ten largest clones take up approximately 12% of the sample.

Comment on this clonotype: Its binding antigen is unknown. The sample holds no much larger clone one base away, and base qualities are not on file.

Cut back by 5 bases and 4 bases, the V and J ends lie 14 bases apart. From the cysteine up to the phenylalanine, the CDR3 has a length of 14 residues. The entry retains the CDR3 DNA only, 42 bases that are in frame from base 1. The germline V gene sets CDR1 to SGHVS and CDR2 to FNYEAQ. Ficoll-Paque density gradient centrifugation was used to isolate PBMCs. The chain is encoded by TRBV7-6 joined to TRBJ2-5; a tentative D match to TRBD1 spans 7 bases. The sequencing sample was made of PBMCs or a T cell subset sorted from them (not recorded which). The source of this sequence is an adult woman who had mild COVID-19 (a few samples of this study predate the infection). The sample titles of this study are shuffled in the database, so cell type and time point are left out; the donor was told from shared clones. The CDR3: CASSQGQTRETQYF. The DNA sequence is TGTGCCAGCAGCCAGGGACAGACTAGAGAGACCCAGTACTTC.